This T cell receptor beta chain stems from a study of OX40 agonist ivuxolimab in advanced cancers. As for the study more broadly: Ivuxolimab was an agonistic, fully human IgG2 monoclonal antibody directed against OX40 (CD134), a costimulatory receptor. Intravenous ivuxolimab was administered to patients every 2 weeks at six dose levels: 0.01, 0.1, 0.3, 1.5, 3 and 10 mg/kg. Of the 50 or so patients in dose escalation, 19 had hepatocellular carcinoma, some 15 had melanoma, 9 had renal cell carcinoma and 9 had head and neck cancer. The dose-escalation cohort was roughly 80% male with a mean age of approximately 59 years, ranging from roughly 20 to 80. Prior anti-PD-1, anti-PD-L1 or anti-CTLA-4 therapy was permitted, and checkpoint inhibitors had been received by less than 45% of dose-escalation patients. Partial responses were achieved by three dose-escalation patients, of whom one had hepatocellular carcinoma and two had cutaneous melanoma. Peripheral TCRbeta sequencing was intended to test whether TCR sequence diversity was altered and clonal T-cell expansion was caused by ivuxolimab. The paper covers the monotherapy dose-escalation part of the phase I ivuxolimab trial, which included N ≈ 57 patients.

Results the study describes overall, beyond this receptor: Low levels of normalized T-cell clonal expansion were also seen in some patients who did not respond. The antigen specificity of the clonally expanded peripheral T cells was not determined. In the 0.1-3.0 mg/kg groups, partial responders had among the lowest normalized peripheral clonal expansion, particularly in CD8+ T cells. After ivuxolimab, CD8+ T cells had more expanded clones than CD4+ T cells on average. At doses from 0.1 to 3.0 mg/kg, clonal expansion was seen in both CD4+ and CD8+ blood T cells between baseline and week 6.

Per the germline V gene, SGHRS is the CDR1 and YFSETQ is the CDR2. Ends trimmed: V by 4 bases, J by 3 bases; bases unmatched to a gene: 7. The CDR3 starts with the cysteine, ends with the phenylalanine, and has 16 residues. Only the CDR3 portion is preserved as DNA: 48 bases, with reading frame beginning at the first base. Remarks on this clone: Its antigen target is currently unknown. The input lacks base qualities; no much larger clone sits a single base away.

The trial excluded patients who had a history of autoimmune disease or who were on systemic immunosuppression. Peripheral blood for TCR sequencing was collected from all dose cohorts at baseline, on cycle 4 day 1, and on cycle 7 day 1. Samples were obtained from an open-label, multicenter, first-in-human phase I dose-escalation trial of ivuxolimab. The trial enrolled adults with locally advanced or metastatic head and neck squamous cell, hepatocellular, melanoma or renal cell carcinoma. Before TCR sequencing, CD4+ T cells and CD8+ T cells from peripheral blood were sorted into separate populations. For sequencing of the TCRbeta CDR3 region, genomic DNA was extracted from the sorted cells. The immunoSEQ Assay was used to sequence the TCRbeta CDR3 regions. TCRdb took over this immuneACCESS table, retaining in-frame rearrangements with V and J assigned. Such tables are incomplete; in checked studies, under half of the missing clones stem from an unresolved V gene, and the remainder is unexplained. Across this sample there are around 46,000 clones, with 91% seen only once. Jointly, the top ten make up 4.9% of the sample.

Sequencing was performed on CD4+ or CD8+ T cells sorted from blood, taken in a trial of the OX40 agonist ivuxolimab. This TCR came from an adult with an advanced solid tumor such as melanoma, head and neck, liver or kidney cancer. The chain uses TRBV5-1 and TRBJ2-1; the central 10 bases match TRBD1. The nucleotide sequence reads TGCGCCAGCAGCCTGACGGACAGGGGGTACTACAATGAGCAGTTCTTC. This gives the protein CASSLTDRGYYNEQFF.